The clone carrying this T cell receptor (beta chain) was detected ten times or more. The antigen remains undetermined. This sample stems from a study of T-cell reconstitution after alpha-beta-depleted transplantation in children. V was clipped by 7 bases and J by 5 bases, with 11 bases between them. This CDR3 is built from 13 residues. Germline values: CDR1 MGHDK, CDR2 SYGVNS. Notes on the study in general: Where alpha-beta T cells came from about two months after transplant was reportedly several hundred expanded graft clones. It was surviving recipient T cells and thymic progenitors that gave some patients high TCRbeta diversity at day 60. At the one-year point after transplant, T-cell counts and TCRbeta diversity were found to come mostly from T cells that had been newly produced.

The TCRbeta library was prepared with unique molecular identifiers. Via MiXCR, TCRdb re-called the PCR reads, giving one row per CDR3 protein. Of 330,000 or so distinct CDR3 sequences listed, 7.5% to 9% are singletons. Sequenced material: peripheral blood, taken 360 days after TCRalphabeta/CD19-depleted stem cell transplant. The receptor was derived from a female patient between 2 and 10 years old who had a stem cell transplant for Fanconi anemia, so the T cells may come from the graft donor. The chain links TRBV25-1 to TRBJ1-4; tentative D call: TRBD1 (6 bases). In DNA form, the CDR3 reads TGTGCCAGCATGGGGGGGCTAAATGAAAAACTGTTTTTT. Its translation: CASMGGLNEKLFF.